What follows are 17 T cell receptor beta chains derived from one specimen sequenced in a study of OX40 agonist ivuxolimab in advanced cancers. Data came from immunoSEQ multiplex PCR; TCRdb stores just in-frame clones and leaves some out. The table records more than 60,000 clones, roughly 84% of them present only once. The sequencing used CD4+ or CD8+ T cells sorted from blood, collected in a trial of the OX40 agonist ivuxolimab. These receptors were taken from an adult with an advanced solid tumor such as melanoma, head and neck, liver or kidney cancer.

The rearrangement uses TRBV6-1 and TRBJ1-2; 8 bases align to TRBD1. With V trimmed by 3 bases and J by 7 bases, 7 bases remained unmatched. CDR1 and CDR2 (germline): MNHNS, SASEGT. This CDR3 is 14 amino acids long. CDR3 in amino acids: CASSEDRDFFGYTF. CDR3 bases: TGTGCCAGCAGTGAGGACAGGGATTTTTTTGGCTACACCTTC.

This chain's CDR3 is CARPKGENQETQYF. The CDR3 DNA follows: TGTGCCAGACCTAAGGGGGAGAACCAAGAGACCCAGTACTTC. The chain couples TRBV6-5 to TRBJ2-5; perhaps TRBD1 as D (6 bases). CDR3 length: 14 amino acids. Germline V gene sequence: CDR1 MNHEY, CDR2 SVGAGI. Trimming left V 9 bases short and J 0 bases short, with 14 bases between.

The chain joins TRBV22-1 to TRBJ2-6. TRBV22-1 is annotated as a pseudogene. The CDR3 covers 17 residues. The CDR3 nucleotides read TGTCCTGGGAGTCAACAGAGCGAACAAAGTCGGGCCAACGTCCTGACTTTC. Amino acid sequence: CPGSQQSEQSRANVLTF.

V gene TRBV6-5 combines with J gene TRBJ2-1; 9 bases are shared with TRBD2. Germline-derived CDR1 and CDR2 are MNHEY and SVGAGI. The J segment lost 4 bases and the V segment lost 7 bases, leaving 8 bases of the junction unmatched. The CDR3 covers 15 residues. The CDR3 loop is CASTAGGLAYNEQFF. The CDR3 DNA sequence: TGTGCCAGCACCGCGGGTGGACTAGCGTACAATGAGCAGTTCTTC.

CDR3 amino acids: CASSTTNEQYF. In DNA form, the CDR3 reads TGCGCCAGCAGTACCACGAACGAGCAGTACTTC. The chain combines TRBV4-1 with TRBJ2-7; D not certain. V lost 6 bases and J 5 bases, leaving 8 bases between the germline ends. The CDR3 totals 11 residues. Looked up from germline, CDR1 is MGHRA and CDR2 is YSYEKL.

This clone has only a few counts. V is TRBV6-7 and J is TRBJ2-3, with 8 bases fitting TRBD2. TRBV6-7 is an open reading frame whose function is uncertain. The CDR3 covers 17 residues. V lost 0 bases, J lost 10 bases, and 15 bases stayed unmatched. DNA of the CDR3: TGTGCCAGCAGTTACTCCCAACTAGCGGAGGCGCTTTCCCCGCAGTATTTT. Residues: CASSYSQLAEALSPQYF.

The chain recombines TRBV2 with TRBJ2-7, with D tentatively TRBD2 (5 bases). Germline V gives CDR1 SNHLY, CDR2 FYNNEI. The germline V and J ends were trimmed by 6 bases and 2 bases, with 11 bases remaining between them. The length of the CDR3 is 13 residues. The CDR3 sequence is CASSMEAPYEQYF. Written as DNA, the CDR3 is TGTGCCAGCAGCATGGAGGCGCCCTACGAGCAGTACTTC. Drawing the rest from reference TRBV2 and TRBJ2-7, the complete variable domain is EPEVTQTPSHQVTQMGQEVILRCVPISNHLYFYWYRQILGQKVEFLVSFYNNEISEKSEIFDDQFSVERPDGSNFTLKIRSTKLEDSAMYFCASSMEAPYEQYFGPGTRLTVT.

The rearrangement joins TRBV7-9 to TRBJ2-7, with TRBD1 matching 8 bases. The trim removed 4 bases at V and 7 bases at J, leaving 6 bases unmatched. This CDR3 contains 13 residues. Germline lookup yields CDR1 SEHNR and CDR2 FQNEAQ (reference sequence). Here the CDR3 reads CASSSRQGNEQYF. The CDR3 nucleotides are TGTGCCAGCAGCTCCCGACAGGGGAATGAGCAGTACTTC.

This rearrangement joins TRBV19 to TRBJ2-7, with D unclear. The V end was cut by 8 bases, the J end by 7 bases, with 18 bases between. From germline, CDR1 is LNHDA and CDR2 SQIVND (reference sequence). The CDR3 consists of 13 residues. As DNA, the CDR3 is TGTGCCAGTCAGAGCGTAAATGCGAGGGAGCAGTACTTC. It encodes CASQSVNAREQYF.

The rearrangement joins TRBV2 to TRBJ1-3; TRBD1 might be the D (6 bases). This CDR3 spans 16 amino acids. The V end was cut by 6 bases, the J end by 0 bases, with 15 bases between. CDR1 and CDR2 from the germline V gene are SNHLY and FYNNEI. The CDR3: CASRRNTGSSGNTIYF. CDR3 coding DNA: TGTGCCAGCAGGAGGAACACAGGGAGCTCTGGAAACACCATATATTTT.

The rearrangement joins TRBV18 to TRBJ2-7; D gene unclear. This CDR3 has 12 amino acids. CDR1 is KGHSH, CDR2 LQKENI, per germline. V lost 1 base, J lost 7 bases, and 8 bases lay in between. The CDR3 protein is CASSPQGLEQYF. The CDR3 bases are TGTGCCAGCTCACCACAAGGGCTGGAGCAGTACTTC.

This chain uses TRBV7-2 with TRBJ2-7; D may be TRBD2 (6 bases). V was trimmed by 5 bases and J by 2 bases, leaving 16 bases between them. Germline V gene data show CDR1 as SGHTA and CDR2 as FQGNSA. The CDR3 covers 15 residues. CDR3 sequence reads: CASSPWAGPTYEQYF. CDR3 DNA sequence: TGTGCCAGCAGCCCGTGGGCGGGACCAACCTACGAGCAGTACTTC.

The rearrangement links TRBV28 to TRBJ1-4, with D maybe TRBD1 (5 bases). The germline V and J ends were trimmed by 5 bases and 12 bases, with 16 bases remaining between them. CDR3 length equals 13 residues. Looked up from germline, CDR1 is MDHEN and CDR2 is SYDVKM. As DNA, the CDR3 is TGTGCCAGCAGTCTCGGACACTCATGGCAACTGTTTTTT. It translates to CASSLGHSWQLFF.

The gene calls are TRBV28 and TRBJ2-3, with 11 bases lining up with TRBD1. The CDR3 has 15 amino acids. J gave up 2 bases and V 6 bases, and 4 bases lay outside the gene matches. CDR1 is MDHEN and CDR2 is SYDVKM in the germline V gene. As DNA, the CDR3 is TGTGCCAGCAGCGGACAGGGGGCCGCCACAGATACGCAGTATTTT. Protein: CASSGQGAATDTQYF.

Many counts were recorded for this clone. The rearrangement uses TRBV25-1 and TRBJ1-5, with 8 bases aligning to TRBD1. CDR1 and CDR2 from the germline V gene are MGHDK and SYGVNS. The V and J ends lost 6 bases and 5 bases, in that order; junction bases with no gene match: 3. This CDR3 is built from 13 residues. The CDR3 reads CASSNRGDQPQHF. The DNA for the CDR3 is TGTGCCAGCAGCAACAGGGGGGATCAGCCCCAGCATTTT.

This chain connects TRBV19 to TRBJ2-1; D is possibly TRBD2 (5 bases). V lost 5 bases, J lost 0 bases, and 8 bases lay in between. The CDR3 totals 14 residues. CDR1 and CDR2 from the germline V gene are LNHDA and SQIVND (reference sequence). The CDR3 bases are TGTGCCAGTAGTCCGGGAAACTCCTACAATGAGCAGTTCTTC. It encodes CASSPGNSYNEQFF.

This chain uses TRBV5-1 with TRBJ2-7; D gene ambiguous. The CDR3 totals 13 residues. Trimming left V 0 bases short and J 3 bases short, with 7 bases between. CDR1 and CDR2 from the germline V gene are SGHRS and YFSETQ. CDR3: CASSLGWDYEQYF. The CDR3 DNA follows: TGCGCCAGCAGCTTGGGGTGGGACTACGAGCAGTACTTC. Supplemented by reference TRBV5-1 and TRBJ2-7, the full variable domain reads KAGVTQTPRYLIKTRGQQVTLSCSPISGHRSVSWYQQTPGQGLQFLFEYFSETQRNKGNFPGRFSGRQFSNSRSEMNVSTLELGDSALYLCASSLGWDYEQYFGPGTRLTVT.